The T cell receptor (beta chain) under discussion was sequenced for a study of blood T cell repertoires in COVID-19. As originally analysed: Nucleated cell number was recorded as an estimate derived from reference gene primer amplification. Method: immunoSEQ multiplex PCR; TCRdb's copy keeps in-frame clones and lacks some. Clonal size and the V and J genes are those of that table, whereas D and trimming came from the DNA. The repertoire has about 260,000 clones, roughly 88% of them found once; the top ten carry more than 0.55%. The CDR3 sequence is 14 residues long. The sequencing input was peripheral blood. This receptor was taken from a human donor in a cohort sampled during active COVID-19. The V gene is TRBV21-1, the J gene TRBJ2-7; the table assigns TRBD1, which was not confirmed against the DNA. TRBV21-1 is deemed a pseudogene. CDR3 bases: TGTGCCAGCAACATCCGGGACAGCTCCTACGAGCAGTACTTC. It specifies CASNIRDSSYEQYF.